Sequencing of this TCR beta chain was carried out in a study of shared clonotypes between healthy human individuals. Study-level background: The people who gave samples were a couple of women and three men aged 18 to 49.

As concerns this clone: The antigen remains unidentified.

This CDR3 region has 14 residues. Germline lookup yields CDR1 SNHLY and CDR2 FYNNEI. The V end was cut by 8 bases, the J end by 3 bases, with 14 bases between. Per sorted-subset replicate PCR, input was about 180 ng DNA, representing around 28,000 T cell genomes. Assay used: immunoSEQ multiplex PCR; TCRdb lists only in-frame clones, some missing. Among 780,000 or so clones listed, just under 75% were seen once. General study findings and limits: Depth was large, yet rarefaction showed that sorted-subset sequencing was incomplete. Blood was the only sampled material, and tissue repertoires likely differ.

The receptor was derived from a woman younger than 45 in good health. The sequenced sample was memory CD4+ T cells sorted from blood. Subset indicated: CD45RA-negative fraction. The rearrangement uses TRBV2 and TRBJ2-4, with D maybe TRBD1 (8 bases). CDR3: CASRYRGGKNIQYF. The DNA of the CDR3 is TGTGCCAGCCGGTACAGGGGGGGCAAAAACATTCAGTACTTC.